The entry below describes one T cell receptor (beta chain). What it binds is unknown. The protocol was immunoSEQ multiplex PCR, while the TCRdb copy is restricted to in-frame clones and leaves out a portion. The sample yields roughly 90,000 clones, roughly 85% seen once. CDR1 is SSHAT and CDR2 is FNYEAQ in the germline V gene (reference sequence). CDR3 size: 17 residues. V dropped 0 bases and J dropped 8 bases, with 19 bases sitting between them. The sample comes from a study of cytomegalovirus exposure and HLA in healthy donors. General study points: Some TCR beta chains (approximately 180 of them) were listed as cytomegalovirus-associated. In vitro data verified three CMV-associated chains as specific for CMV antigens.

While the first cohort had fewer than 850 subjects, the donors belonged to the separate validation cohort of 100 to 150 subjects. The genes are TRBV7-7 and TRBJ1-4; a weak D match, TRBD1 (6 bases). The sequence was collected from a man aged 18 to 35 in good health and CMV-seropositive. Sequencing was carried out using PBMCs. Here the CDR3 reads CASSLAFPSRGGEKLFF. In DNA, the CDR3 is TGTGCCAGCAGCTTAGCATTCCCGTCCAGGGGCGGAGAAAAACTGTTTTTT.